Below are 31 T cell receptor beta chains sequenced from a single sample in a study of blood T cells in healthy people across ages. Sample-barcoded 5' priming and a J-beta primer mix drove a second PCR of about 6 to 12 cycles. TCRdb ran MiXCR on the 5' RACE reads and lists one entry per CDR3 protein. The table records about 500,000 distinct CDR3 sequences, under 30% of them present only once. This sample also appeared in a second study, on T cells of mothers and their children.

Sequencing was performed on blood. Every receptor here comes from a boy aged 5-17 years in good health.

The genes are TRBV20-1 and TRBJ1-1; D gene unclear. This CDR3 comprises 12 residues. The ends were cut back, 5 bases at V and 1 base at J, with 8 bases in the middle. Germline values: CDR1 DFQATT, CDR2 SNEGSKA (reference sequence). CDR3 residues: CSAAAGNTEAFF. The CDR3 DNA reads as TGCAGTGCTGCGGCGGGGAACACTGAAGCTTTCTTT.

This clonotype has only one observation. The rearrangement links TRBV2 to TRBJ2-7; 13 bases line up with TRBD2. The germline CDR1 and CDR2 sequences are SNHLY and FYNNEI. V shed 7 bases, J shed 2 bases, and the junction held 5 bases outside the gene matches. The CDR3 runs 15 residues. CDR3 in amino acids: CASITSGRATYEQYF. CDR3 in DNA: TGTGCCAGCATTACTAGCGGGAGGGCCACCTACGAGCAGTACTTC.

This chain links TRBV6-5 with TRBJ2-5; D might be TRBD1 (6 bases). The CDR3 consists of 17 residues. Germline V gene sequence: CDR1 MNHEY, CDR2 SVGAGI. V lost 0 bases, J lost 2 bases, and 16 bases lay in between. CDR3 bases: TGTGCCAGCAGTTACTCGGGGGCCGGGACAACACAAGAGACCCAGTACTTC. Protein sequence: CASSYSGAGTTQETQYF.

The V call is TRBV5-1, the J call TRBJ1-4, with D uncertain. V was pared by 0 bases and J by 3 bases, with 12 bases between. The CDR3 contains 16 residues. Germline V gives CDR1 SGHRS, CDR2 YFSETQ. The CDR3 reads CASSLAGLRPNEKLFF. In DNA form, the CDR3 reads TGCGCCAGCAGCTTGGCCGGATTAAGGCCTAATGAAAAACTGTTTTTT.

V gene TRBV6-2 or TRBV6-3 combines with J gene TRBJ2-3; tentative D call: TRBD1 (6 bases). Germline V gives CDR1 MNHEY, CDR2 SVGEGT. V lost 6 bases and J 0 bases, leaving 10 bases between the germline ends. The CDR3 consists of 14 residues. The CDR3 spells CASRPTGSTDTQYF. The CDR3 nucleotides read TGTGCCAGCAGACCTACAGGGAGCACAGATACGCAGTATTTT.

This clonotype was seen a few times. V is TRBV7-8 and J is TRBJ2-1, with D possibly TRBD2 on 6 matching bases. The V and J ends lost 1 base and 7 bases respectively, with 14 bases between them. Germline assignment: CDR1 SGHVS and CDR2 FQNEAQ. The CDR3 loop spans 15 amino acids. CDR3 protein: CASSLEAGGPNEQFF. DNA of the CDR3: TGTGCCAGCAGCTTAGAGGCCGGAGGGCCGAATGAGCAGTTCTTC.

This clonotype was found a few times. At one boundary the junction diverges from the germline segment, which might be a read error. The chain employs TRBV4-3 and TRBJ2-2; TRBD1 might be the D (5 bases). CDR1 and CDR2 from the germline V gene are LGHNA and YSLEER. The CDR3 is 14 amino acids. The CDR3 here is CASSLVPGPGWAVF. The CDR3 coding sequence is TGCGCCAGCAGCCTCGTACCGGGCCCAGGGTGGGCTGTTTTT.

This clonotype was recorded a few times. The junction differs from germline at one of its ends, possibly a read error. The chain combines TRBV3-1 with TRBJ2-5; maybe TRBD2 (6 bases). CDR1 is LGHDT, CDR2 YNNKEL, per germline (reference sequence). The length of the CDR3 is 15 residues. CDR3 DNA: TGTGCCAGCAGCCAAGATCTTGAGGAGGGCAGGGTAGAGTTCTTC. Protein: CASSQDLEEGRVEFF.

The chain employs TRBV4-1 and TRBJ2-5; 7 bases line up with TRBD2. CDR3 length equals 14 residues. In germline, CDR1 is MGHRA, CDR2 YSYEKL. With 3 bases clipped from V and 4 bases from J, the junction kept 5 bases outside the gene matches. CDR3 nucleotide sequence: TGCGCCAGCAGCCAGCACGGGGAGGGAGAGACCCAGTACTTC. It encodes CASSQHGEGETQYF.

This clonotype appeared a few times. Given a much more abundant clone one base away, this may be a read error. The chain combines TRBV7-9 with TRBJ2-5, with TRBD2 as a possible D gene (6 bases). The length of the CDR3 is 15 residues. CDR1 and CDR2 from the germline V gene are SEHNR and FQNEAQ (reference sequence). The CDR3 DNA is TGTGCCATCAGCTTTGGAACTAGCCCGAAAGAGACCCAGTACTTC. The encoded protein is CAISFGTSPKETQYF.

The chain combines TRBV28 with TRBJ2-1, with 8 bases that match TRBD2. This CDR3 is 13 amino acids long. V shed 3 bases and J 15 bases; nucleotides not matched to a gene: 10. From germline, CDR1 is MDHEN and CDR2 SYDVKM. CDR3 region: CASSLLHSGMWFF. In DNA form, the CDR3 reads TGTGCCAGCAGTTTGCTCCATAGCGGGATGTGGTTCTTC. The full variable domain, with the rest looked up from reference TRBV28 and TRBJ2-1, is DVKVTQSSRYLVKRTGEKVFLECVQDMDHENMFWYRQDPGLGLRLIYFSYDVKMKEKGDIPEGYSVSREKKERFSLILESASTNQTSMYLCASSLLHSGMWFFGPGTRLTVL.

The genes are TRBV28 and TRBJ2-6; D is unclear. CDR3 size: 17 residues. V dropped 0 bases and J dropped 4 bases, with 13 bases sitting between them. From germline, CDR1 is MDHEN and CDR2 SYDVKM. The CDR3 reads CASSLWGSVAGANVLTF. The CDR3 DNA follows: TGTGCCAGCAGTTTATGGGGCTCAGTTGCCGGGGCCAACGTCCTGACTTTC.

This clonotype was found a few times. The chain couples TRBV12-3 or TRBV12-4 to TRBJ2-1; 8 bases agree with TRBD1. The CDR3 totals 16 residues. Unmatched junction bases numbered 12, after V lost 3 bases and J lost 8 bases. The CDR3: CASSFFRGPPFDEQFF. The CDR3 region has the DNA TGTGCCAGCAGTTTTTTCAGGGGGCCCCCGTTCGATGAGCAGTTCTTC.

The chain combines TRBV4-1 with TRBJ1-4, with 7 bases aligning to TRBD1. Germline values: CDR1 MGHRA, CDR2 YSYEKL. J lost 3 bases, V lost 2 bases, and 15 bases had no gene match. CDR3 length: 19 residues. The CDR3 sequence: CASSQITGVLVRANEKLFF. The CDR3 nucleotides are TGCGCCAGCAGCCAAATAACAGGGGTTTTAGTAAGAGCTAATGAAAAACTGTTTTTT.

The chain links TRBV2 to TRBJ2-5; no firm D call. TRBJ2-1 matches the DNA end more closely, so the J call is doubtful. CDR3 length: 10 residues. In germline, CDR1 is SNHLY, CDR2 FYNNEI. CDR3 bases: TGTGCCAGCAGAACGGAAGAGCAGTTCTTC. Translating it yields CASRTEEQFF.

The V gene is TRBV20-1, the J gene TRBJ1-1; D unclear. Per germline, CDR1 DFQATT and CDR2 SNEGSKA (reference sequence). Trimming cost V 0 bases and J 3 bases, with 8 bases left between them. The CDR3 length is 13 residues. DNA of the CDR3: TGCAGTGCTAGAGATCCGGGTGACACTGAAGCTTTCTTT. Translating it yields CSARDPGDTEAFF.

This chain links TRBV7-9 with TRBJ2-5; 14 positions agree with TRBD2. Judging by the DNA end, TRBJ2-7 fits better; the J call may be wrong. The CDR3 totals 15 residues. Germline V gives CDR1 SEHNR, CDR2 FQNEAQ (reference sequence). For the CDR3, the DNA is TGTGCCAGCAGCGCTTGGACTAGCGGGGGGAACGAGCAGTACTTC. Translated: CASSAWTSGGNEQYF.

This clonotype occurred a few times. The J gene is TRBJ2-5, the V gene TRBV3-1; D is uncertain. The J call may be faulty, since TRBJ2-7 better matches the DNA end. This CDR3 is built from 13 residues. The germline CDR1 and CDR2 sequences are LGHDT and YNNKEL (reference sequence). CDR3 sequence reads: CASSLSRYYEQYF. The CDR3 region has the DNA TGTGCCAGCAGCCTGTCACGCTACTACGAGCAGTACTTC.

This clonotype appeared a few times. The chain couples TRBV9 to TRBJ2-3; maybe TRBD2 (6 bases). Between the trimmed V and J ends, which lost 1 base and 0 bases, there was a span of 9 bases. Germline CDR1 SGDLS, CDR2 YYNGEE. The CDR3 loop spans 15 amino acids. The DNA of the CDR3 is TGTGCCAGCAGCGTAACCGCGGGGAGCACAGATACGCAGTATTTT. Its protein is CASSVTAGSTDTQYF.

This clonotype was seen a few times. The chain has TRBV20-1 and TRBJ2-5; possibly TRBD2 for D (6 bases). V dropped 0 bases and J dropped 5 bases, with 16 bases sitting between them. This CDR3 comprises 15 residues. Germline assignment: CDR1 DFQATT and CDR2 SNEGSKA (reference sequence). The CDR3 bases are TGCAGTGCTAGAGAGCCAGGGCCCGGAGGGGAGACCCAGTACTTC. Translated: CSAREPGPGGETQYF.

This clonotype has just a few counts. V gene TRBV7-9 combines with J gene TRBJ1-2, with TRBD1 matching 11 bases. Trimming removed 5 bases from V and 4 bases from J; junction bases left unmatched: 3. The CDR3 is 14 residues long. Germline CDR1 is SEHNR and CDR2 is FQNEAQ (reference sequence). The CDR3 DNA sequence: TGTGCCAGCAGCCCGGACAGGGGGCTCTATGGCTACACCTTC. Its protein product is CASSPDRGLYGYTF.

The V gene is TRBV7-2, the J gene TRBJ1-2; D gene uncertain. The germline V and J ends were trimmed by 3 bases and 5 bases, with 13 bases remaining between them. The CDR3 spans 14 residues. Germline V lookup: CDR1 SGHTA, CDR2 FQGNSA. The CDR3 reads CASSFGSGIYGYTF. The CDR3 DNA reads TGTGCCAGCAGCTTCGGGTCTGGTATTTATGGCTACACCTTC.

This clonotype was counted only a few times. The rearrangement uses TRBV29-1 and TRBJ2-5; D is perhaps TRBD1 (6 bases). The assigned J gene may be wrong: the sequence end matches TRBJ2-7 better. The CDR3 has 14 amino acids. Germline CDR1 and CDR2: SQVTM and ANQGSEA. CDR3 residues: CSVEIGWGQYEQYF. The CDR3 coding sequence is TGCAGCGTTGAGATCGGGTGGGGGCAGTACGAGCAGTACTTC.

A few counts support this clonotype. The rearrangement joins TRBV20-1 to TRBJ2-1, with 8 bases aligning to TRBD1. The germline CDR1 and CDR2 sequences are DFQATT and SNEGSKA (reference sequence). V trimming: 0 bases; J trimming: 14 bases; junction bases outside the gene matches: 9. The CDR3 consists of 13 residues. In nucleotides, the CDR3 is TGCAGTGCTAGAGAACATTCAGGGGGCGCTGAGTTCTTC. This codes for CSAREHSGGAEFF.

This clonotype was counted a few times. The V and J genes are TRBV19 and TRBJ1-5; possible D gene TRBD1, 5 bases. The CDR3 extends over 13 amino acids. The germline V gene has CDR1 LNHDA and CDR2 SQIVND (reference sequence). Trimming took off 5 bases at V and 5 bases at J, with 10 bases between the two ends. The CDR3 DNA sequence: TGTGCCAGTAGTTTCCGGGGGGATCAGCCCCAGCATTTT. Protein: CASSFRGDQPQHF.

The chain joins TRBV4-1 to TRBJ1-1, with 10 bases fitting TRBD1. The CDR3 consists of 19 residues. V was pared by 5 bases and J by 1 base, with 16 bases of the junction left unmatched. Germline V lookup: CDR1 MGHRA, CDR2 YSYEKL. The DNA for the CDR3 is TGCGCCAGCAGCTCAAGGAGGGACAGGGGATCTTTGGGGAACACTGAAGCTTTCTTT. It is translated as CASSSRRDRGSLGNTEAFF.

This clonotype appeared a single time. The chain joins TRBV29-1 to TRBJ2-7, with TRBD2 matching over 9 bases. The CDR3 is 13 amino acids. Germline loops: CDR1 SQVTM, CDR2 ANQGSEA. The ends lost 4 bases at V and 3 bases at J; junction bases unmatched: 4. The CDR3 bases are TGCAGCGTTGTAGGACTAGCGCGCTACGAGCAGTACTTC. It yields the protein CSVVGLARYEQYF.

This clonotype was found a few times. This chain connects TRBV19 to TRBJ1-2; D is undetermined. Between the trimmed V and J ends, which lost 6 bases and 8 bases, there was a span of 16 bases. There are 13 residues in the CDR3. Germline V lookup: CDR1 LNHDA, CDR2 SQIVND (reference sequence). The CDR3 is CASRKPGGRGYTF. Here the CDR3 DNA reads TGTGCCAGTAGGAAACCGGGAGGACGGGGCTACACCTTC.

There are many counts of this clonotype. The chain recombines TRBV28 with TRBJ2-7; TRBD2 aligns across 11 bases. The germline V gene has CDR1 MDHEN and CDR2 SYDVKM. Trimming cost V 3 bases and J 2 bases; bases outside gene matches: 3. The CDR3 consists of 15 residues. The CDR3, as DNA: TGTGCCAGCAGTTTGGGGACTAGCGGTACCTACGAGCAGTACTTC. Translation: CASSLGTSGTYEQYF.

The V gene is TRBV7-9, the J gene TRBJ2-1, with 7 bases fitting TRBD2. Germline V gives CDR1 SEHNR, CDR2 FQNEAQ (reference sequence). Losses at the gene ends were 4 bases for V and 3 bases for J; bases not matched to a gene: 9. The CDR3 totals 16 residues. In DNA, the CDR3 is TGTGCCAGCAGCTCCTCTAGCGGAGAGATCTACAATGAGCAGTTCTTC. Its translation: CASSSSSGEIYNEQFF.

There are a few counts of this clonotype. This chain connects TRBV25-1 to TRBJ1-1; no reliable D call. V dropped 4 bases and J dropped 6 bases, with 12 bases sitting between them. CDR1 and CDR2 (germline): MGHDK, SYGVNS. This CDR3 region has 13 residues. The chain's CDR3 is CASSVREGAEAFF. The CDR3 DNA reads TGTGCCAGCAGTGTGCGGGAAGGTGCTGAAGCTTTCTTT.